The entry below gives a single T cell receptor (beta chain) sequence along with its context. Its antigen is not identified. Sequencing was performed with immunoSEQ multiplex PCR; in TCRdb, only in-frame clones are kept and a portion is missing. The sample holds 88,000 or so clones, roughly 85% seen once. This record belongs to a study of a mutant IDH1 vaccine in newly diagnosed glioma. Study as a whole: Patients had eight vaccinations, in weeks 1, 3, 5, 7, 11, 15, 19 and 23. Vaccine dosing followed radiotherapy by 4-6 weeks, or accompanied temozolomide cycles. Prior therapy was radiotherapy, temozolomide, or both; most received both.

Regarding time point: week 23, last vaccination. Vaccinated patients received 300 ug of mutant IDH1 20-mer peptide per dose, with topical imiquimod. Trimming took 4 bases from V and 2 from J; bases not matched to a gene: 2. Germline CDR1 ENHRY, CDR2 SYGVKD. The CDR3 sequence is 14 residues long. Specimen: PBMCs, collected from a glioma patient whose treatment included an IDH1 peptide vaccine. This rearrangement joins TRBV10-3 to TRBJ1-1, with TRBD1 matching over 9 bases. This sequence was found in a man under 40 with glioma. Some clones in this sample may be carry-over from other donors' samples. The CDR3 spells CAISGQGVNTEAFF. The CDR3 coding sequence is TGTGCCATCAGTGGACAGGGGGTAAACACTGAAGCTTTCTTT.